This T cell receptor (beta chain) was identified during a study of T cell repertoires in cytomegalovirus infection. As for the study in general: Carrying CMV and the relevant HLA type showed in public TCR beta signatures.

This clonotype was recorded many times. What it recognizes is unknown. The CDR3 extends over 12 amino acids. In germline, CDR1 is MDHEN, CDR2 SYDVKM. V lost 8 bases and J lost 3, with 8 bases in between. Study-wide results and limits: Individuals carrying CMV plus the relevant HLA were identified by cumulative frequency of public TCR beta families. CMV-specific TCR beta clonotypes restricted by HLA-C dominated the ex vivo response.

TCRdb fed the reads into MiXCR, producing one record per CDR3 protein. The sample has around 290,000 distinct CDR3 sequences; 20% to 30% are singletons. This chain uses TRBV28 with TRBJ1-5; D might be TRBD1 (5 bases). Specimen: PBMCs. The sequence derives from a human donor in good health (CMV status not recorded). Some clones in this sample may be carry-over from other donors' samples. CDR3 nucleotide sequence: TGTGCCAGCTCAGGGACCAATCAGCCCCAGCATTTT. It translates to CASSGTNQPQHF.